This T cell receptor (beta chain) emerged from a study of CD4 T cells in lung cancer (dated by TCRdb to the late 2010s). For context, the study as a whole: The study screened blood T cells of NSCLC patients for responses to candidate mutation-encoded neoepitopes and isolated neoantigen-specific CD4+ T-cell clones and TCRs. Treatments received by the patients before blood donation included platinum chemotherapy, and some patients received nivolumab or pembrolizumab. The resected patients had lung adenocarcinoma or squamous cell carcinoma, were aged 60 to 69 at blood donation, and mostly were former smokers. The frequency of neoantigen-specific clonotypes in tumor resections, non-adjacent lung and cultured T-cell products was followed using TCRB deep sequencing. A few patients undergoing curative-intent resections for stage I-III non-small cell lung cancer provided the tumor and non-adjacent lung tissue.

The method was the immunoSEQ multiplex PCR assay. Qiagen DNeasy or QIAamp micro DNA kits were used to isolate DNA, and the Adaptive Biotechnology human TCRB sequencing kit was used to sequence TCRB. TCRB libraries were sequenced on an Illumina MiSeq. On the study's bioinformatics: The kit provider's software was used to analyze TCRB sequence data, and Fisher's exact test was used to test clonotype templates for tumor enrichment. TCRdb carries this immuneACCESS record with in-frame sequences only. Its versions omit some clonotypes, under half of them owing to an unresolved V gene in the studies checked, with the rest unexplained. The V and J calls and the clone size are those of that table, but D and trimming were determined from the DNA. This sample lists roughly 4,500 clones; about 74% were detected once. Around a sixth of the sample comes from the top ten. From the cysteine up to the phenylalanine, the CDR3 has a length of 12 residues. Just CDR3 DNA is preserved here, 36 bases in frame from base 1. For this chain, trimming is 4 bases at the V end and 5 bases at the J end, and the number of junction bases without a gene match is 3. From the germline V gene, CDR1 is SQVTM and CDR2 is ANQGSEA.

With regard to this clone: There is no known antigen for this receptor. The record has no base qualities; no much larger clone is one base away.

Broad study findings and their caveats: Some responses derived from blood might reflect in vitro priming of naive T cells or cross-reactivity instead of memory responses to the cancer.

The rearrangement combines TRBV29-1 with TRBJ1-1, with 8 middle bases fitting TRBD1. The source of this sequence is a man between 60 and 75 years old with non-small cell lung cancer. Sequencing was done on a sample of lung tumor tissue. The sequenced DNA: TGCAGCGTTGTAACAGGGGGGACTGAAGCTTTCTTT. It translates to CSVVTGGTEAFF.